Shown below are 7 T cell receptor beta chains from a single sample sequenced in a study of response to subunit inactivated influenza vaccine. Via MiXCR, TCRdb re-called the RT-PCR reads, giving one row per CDR3 protein. Among about 500,000 distinct CDR3 sequences listed, 13% were seen once. Material: PBMCs from blood, obtained about 40 days after vaccination. These receptors all stem from a man aged 50-59 years who received an inactivated influenza vaccine.

This CDR3 reads CASGRSRGFSNEQFF. The CDR3 coding sequence is TGTGCCAGCGGGCGTTCACGGGGGTTTTCCAATGAGCAGTTCTTC. V is TRBV7-9 and J is TRBJ2-1, with D perhaps matching TRBD2 (6 bases). The CDR3 extends over 15 amino acids. The V gene lost 8 bases and the J gene lost 6 bases, with 20 bases spanning the gap. In germline, CDR1 is SEHNR, CDR2 FQNEAQ (reference sequence).

The J gene is TRBJ2-3, the V gene TRBV30; tentative D call: TRBD2 (5 bases). Germline CDR1 and CDR2: GTSNPN and SVGIG (reference sequence). This CDR3 has 14 amino acids. Trimming removed 1 base from V and 2 bases from J, with 10 bases in between. The CDR3 DNA reads TGTGCCTGGAGTGGAGCGGCGCTCACAGATACGCAGTATTTT. Translation: CAWSGAALTDTQYF.

This clonotype has only a few counts. The chain is built from TRBV4-2 and TRBJ2-5; D perhaps matches TRBD1 (8 bases). Germline assignment: CDR1 LGHNA and CDR2 YNFKEQ. V lost 0 bases and J lost 5, with 13 bases in between. The length of the CDR3 is 15 residues. The CDR3 protein is CASSQEDREGETQYF. The CDR3 bases are TGTGCCAGCAGCCAAGAGGACAGGGAGGGTGAGACCCAGTACTTC.

This clonotype was recorded a few times. The chain couples TRBV2 to TRBJ2-3; D is undetermined. Germline CDR1 SNHLY, CDR2 FYNNEI. The CDR3 is made up of 13 amino acids. Trimming shortened V by 1 base and J by 0 bases, and 2 bases separated the two germline ends. The CDR3 DNA reads TGTGCCAGCAGTGAAGACAGCACAGATACGCAGTATTTT. Translation gives CASSEDSTDTQYF.

This clonotype was counted at least ten times. The chain links TRBV24-1 to TRBJ2-5; D assignment may be TRBD1 or TRBD2 (6 bases each). Germline V gene lookup returns CDR1 KGHDR and CDR2 SFDVKD. V lost 3 bases and J 2 bases, leaving 12 bases between the germline ends. This CDR3 spans 15 amino acids. CDR3 in amino acids: CATSDPGALQETQYF. DNA of the CDR3: TGTGCCACCAGTGATCCGGGGGCCCTACAAGAGACCCAGTACTTC.

V is TRBV5-1 and J is TRBJ2-4, with D uncertain. The CDR3 runs 19 residues. CDR1 is SGHRS and CDR2 is YFSETQ in the germline V gene. Between the trimmed V and J ends, which lost 0 bases and 0 bases, there was a span of 19 bases. CDR3 loop: CASSLDGRTANLAKNIQYF. CDR3 DNA: TGCGCCAGCAGCTTGGACGGCAGGACGGCCAATCTAGCCAAAAACATTCAGTACTTC. The full variable domain, its missing parts supplied by reference TRBV5-1 and TRBJ2-4, is KAGVTQTPRYLIKTRGQQVTLSCSPISGHRSVSWYQQTPGQGLQFLFEYFSETQRNKGNFPGRFSGRQFSNSRSEMNVSTLELGDSALYLCASSLDGRTANLAKNIQYFGAGTRLSVL.

This clonotype was seen a handful of times. V and J are TRBV6-5 and TRBJ1-1, with TRBD1 matching 8 bases. This CDR3 has 15 amino acids. CDR1 is MNHEY, CDR2 SVGAGI, per germline. With 2 bases clipped from V and 1 base from J, the junction kept 3 bases outside the gene matches. The DNA for the CDR3 is TGTGCCAGCAGTTACCCCGGACAGGGGAACACTGAAGCTTTCTTT. Protein: CASSYPGQGNTEAFF.